Listed here are 6 T cell receptor beta chains from one sample, sequenced in a study of radiotherapy plus CTLA-4 blockade in lung cancer. Sequencing was performed with immunoSEQ multiplex PCR; in TCRdb, only in-frame clones are kept and a portion is missing. The sample records some 37,000 clones, about 80% being singletons. The input for sequencing was peripheral blood, taken from a patient treated with radiotherapy plus ipilimumab. Receptors originate from a human donor with non-small cell lung cancer who had stable disease on radiotherapy plus ipilimumab.

The V and J genes are TRBV11-1 and TRBJ2-2, with TRBD1 identical over 11 bases. Trimming cost V 5 bases and J 6 bases; bases outside gene matches: 5. The CDR3 extends over 15 amino acids. CDR1 and CDR2 (germline): SGHAT, FQDESV (reference sequence). CDR3 DNA sequence: TGTGCCAGCAGCCCTCAGGGACAGGGGGCCGGGGAGCTGTTTTTT. It translates to CASSPQGQGAGELFF.

The chain combines TRBV4-1 with TRBJ1-4; TRBD1 agrees at 7 bases. The V and J ends lost 4 bases and 6 bases, in that order; junction bases with no gene match: 8. From germline, CDR1 is MGHRA and CDR2 YSYEKL. The CDR3 sequence is 15 residues long. DNA of the CDR3: TGCGCCAGCAGCCCTTCTTCCGGACAGGATGAAAAACTGTTTTTT. This gives the protein CASSPSSGQDEKLFF.

V and J are TRBV10-3 and TRBJ2-7, with TRBD1 matching over 8 bases. CDR3 length: 12 residues. Germline loops: CDR1 ENHRY, CDR2 SYGVKD. After removal of 11 bases from V and 6 bases from J, the junction contained 9 bases not matched to a gene. The CDR3 sequence: CAARTGSGEQYF. For the CDR3, the DNA is TGTGCCGCCAGGACAGGGTCGGGCGAGCAGTACTTC.

The gene calls are TRBV4-2 and TRBJ2-7, with D perhaps TRBD1 or TRBD2 (6 bases each). The CDR3 totals 15 residues. V was pared by 0 bases and J by 4 bases, with 13 bases between. CDR1 and CDR2 from the germline V gene are LGHNA and YNFKEQ. For the CDR3, the DNA is TGTGCCAGCAGCCAAGATGACGGGGGCCGGTACGAGCAGTACGTC. Amino acid sequence: CASSQDDGGRYEQYV.

The chain uses TRBV9 and TRBJ2-2; 8 nucleotides match TRBD1. The CDR3 loop spans 15 amino acids. The V gene's germline CDR1 is SGDLS and CDR2 YYNGEE. V trimming: 3 bases; J trimming: 1 base; junction bases outside the gene matches: 2. The CDR3 DNA reads as TGTGCCAGCAGCGCACAGGGGGGGAACACCGGGGAGCTGTTTTTT. Translated: CASSAQGGNTGELFF.

The rearrangement uses TRBV19 and TRBJ2-7; 7 bases line up with TRBD2. Unmatched junction bases numbered 8, after V lost 6 bases and J lost 0 bases. The CDR3 contains 15 residues. Germline-derived CDR1 and CDR2 are LNHDA and SQIVND (reference sequence). This chain's CDR3 is CASSRDYGASYEQYF. DNA for the CDR3: TGTGCCAGTAGCCGGGACTATGGGGCCTCCTACGAGCAGTACTTC.